Listed here are 32 T cell receptor beta chains from one sample, sequenced in a study of blood T cell repertoires in COVID-19. Only in-frame clones appear in the TCRdb table, and some are missing; sequencing was by immunoSEQ multiplex PCR. The table records 200,000 to 250,000 clones, approximately 92% of them present only once. The specimen sequenced was PBMCs or T cells enriched from blood (not recorded which). These TCRs come from a woman between 18 and 29 years old in a cohort exposed to, infected with or recovered from COVID-19 (not recorded which).

This chain joins TRBV4-2 and TRBJ1-1; 9 nucleotides line up with TRBD1. The germline V gene has CDR1 LGHNA and CDR2 YNFKEQ. The CDR3 covers 16 residues. V was clipped by 1 base and J by 5 bases; unmatched bases: 8. CDR3 loop: CASSQVGGQGSTEAFF. The CDR3 DNA reads TGTGCCAGCAGCCAAGTGGGGGGACAGGGCTCAACTGAAGCTTTCTTT.

The chain has TRBV2 and TRBJ1-5; 7 bases are shared with TRBD1. Trimming cost V 4 bases and J 2 bases; bases outside gene matches: 5. CDR3 length equals 15 residues. Germline CDR1 and CDR2: SNHLY and FYNNEI. CDR3 coding DNA: TGTGCCAGCAGTGGAGACAGGGTTGGCAATCAGCCCCAGCATTTT. It encodes CASSGDRVGNQPQHF.

V usage is TRBV25-1 and J usage is TRBJ1-2, with 8 positions matching TRBD1. Germline assignment: CDR1 MGHDK and CDR2 SYGVNS. The V segment lost 1 base and the J segment 4 bases; nucleotides outside the gene matches: 8. The CDR3 totals 16 residues. The CDR3 loop reads CASSESGGQGAYGYTF. The CDR3 nucleotides read TGTGCCAGCAGTGAATCAGGGGGTCAGGGGGCCTATGGCTACACCTTC.

The gene calls are TRBV6-5 and TRBJ2-7; 8 bases agree with TRBD2. Germline V gene lookup returns CDR1 MNHEY and CDR2 SVGAGI. This CDR3 is built from 11 residues. V was clipped by 0 bases and J by 13 bases; unmatched bases: 2. The CDR3 DNA is TGTGCCAGCAGTTACTCCGGGACTAGTTACTTC. It translates to CASSYSGTSYF.

The chain links TRBV15 to TRBJ1-5; a possible D gene is TRBD1 (5 bases). Germline CDR1 and CDR2: LNHNV and YYDKDF (reference sequence). V gave up 0 bases and J gave up 8 bases, with 8 bases separating them. CDR3 length: 13 residues. CDR3 in amino acids: CATSRDRVEPQHF. As DNA, the CDR3 is TGTGCCACCAGCAGAGACAGGGTTGAGCCCCAGCATTTT.

The V and J genes are TRBV28 and TRBJ1-6; no reliable D call. The V gene's germline CDR1 is MDHEN and CDR2 SYDVKM. Trimming took off 7 bases at V and 8 bases at J, with 15 bases between the two ends. The length of the CDR3 is 14 residues. The CDR3 loop is CASTGVIVDSPLHF. As DNA, the CDR3 is TGTGCCAGCACCGGGGTAATCGTCGATTCACCCCTCCACTTT.

This clone has just a few counts. V usage is TRBV28 and J usage is TRBJ2-7; 9 nucleotides agree with TRBD1. V was pared by 6 bases and J by 8 bases, with 11 bases of the junction left unmatched. The V gene's germline CDR1 is MDHEN and CDR2 SYDVKM. This CDR3 is 14 amino acids long. Here the CDR3 DNA reads TGTGCCAGCAGGCCGGGACAGGGCGGTTACAAGCAGTACTTC. Amino acid sequence: CASRPGQGGYKQYF. Looking up the rest from reference TRBV28 and TRBJ2-7 gives the full variable domain: DVKVTQSSRYLVKRTGEKVFLECVQDMDHENMFWYRQDPGLGLRLIYFSYDVKMKEKGDIPEGYSVSREKKERFSLILESASTNQTSMYLCASRPGQGGYKQYFGPGTRLTVT.

This chain joins TRBV13 and TRBJ1-2, with 11 positions matching TRBD1. The CDR3 is made up of 15 amino acids. The V gene end was trimmed by 5 bases and the J gene end by 4 bases; junction bases not matched to a gene: 6. CDR1 PRHDT and CDR2 FYEKMQ come from the germline V gene (reference sequence). CDR3 region: CASSPTGTGGYGYTF. The CDR3 DNA follows: TGTGCCAGCAGCCCTACCGGGACAGGGGGCTATGGCTACACCTTC. Using reference TRBV13 and TRBJ1-2 for the parts outside the CDR3, the full variable domain is AAGVIQSPRHLIKEKRETATLKCYPIPRHDTVYWYQQGPGQDPQFLISFYEKMQSDKGSIPDRFSAQQFSDYHSELNMSSLELGDSALYFCASSPTGTGGYGYTFGSGTRLTVV.

This clone is deemed medium-sized. The J gene is TRBJ1-1, the V gene TRBV2; no clear D gene. V lost 5 bases and J 4 bases, leaving 14 bases between the germline ends. CDR3 length: 14 amino acids. Germline values: CDR1 SNHLY, CDR2 FYNNEI. The CDR3 loop reads CASSTGGGGTEAFF. CDR3 sequence (DNA): TGTGCCAGCAGTACCGGTGGAGGCGGCACTGAAGCTTTCTTT.

The chain recombines TRBV6-8 with TRBJ1-6, with a tentative D call TRBD1 (5 bases). The germline V gene encodes CDR1 MNHGY and CDR2 SAAAGT. The CDR3 extends over 16 amino acids. Trimming removed 0 bases from V and 8 bases from J, with 14 bases in between. CDR3 DNA sequence: TGTGCCAGCAGTTACTCCGAACCTGACAGTCATTCACCCCTCCACTTT. It specifies CASSYSEPDSHSPLHF.

The gene calls are TRBV14 and TRBJ1-2; D may be TRBD1 (5 bases). Trimming took 3 bases from V and 4 from J, leaving 15 bases between them. The CDR3 covers 15 residues. The germline CDR1 and CDR2 sequences are SGHDN and FVKESK. CDR3 DNA: TGTGCCAGCAGCCAGAGTCCCACAGGATTCTATGGCTACACCTTC. It encodes CASSQSPTGFYGYTF.

The rearrangement links TRBV5-1 to TRBJ2-1; 8 bases map to TRBD1. Germline CDR1 is SGHRS and CDR2 is YFSETQ. The V segment lost 0 bases and the J segment 5 bases; nucleotides outside the gene matches: 7. CDR3 size: 16 residues. CDR3 sequence: CASSLVRGQGNNEQFF. For the CDR3, the DNA is TGCGCCAGCAGCTTGGTCCGAGGACAGGGTAACAATGAGCAGTTCTTC.

The genes are TRBV6-5 and TRBJ1-2, with 7 bases aligning to TRBD1. V shed 6 bases and J 8 bases; nucleotides not matched to a gene: 6. CDR3 length equals 12 residues. Germline lookup yields CDR1 MNHEY and CDR2 SVGAGI. CDR3 sequence reads: CASRDRPGGYTF. As DNA, the CDR3 is TGTGCCAGCAGGGACAGGCCGGGGGGCTACACCTTC.

This chain connects TRBV2 to TRBJ2-3; possible D gene TRBD2, 6 bases. CDR3 length equals 12 residues. V was clipped by 7 bases and J by 7 bases, with 12 bases between them. Germline CDR1 and CDR2: SNHLY and FYNNEI. CDR3 coding DNA: TGTGCCAGCATTGGGGAGGAGAATACGCAGTATTTT. It encodes CASIGEENTQYF. The full variable domain, completed using reference TRBV2 and TRBJ2-3, is EPEVTQTPSHQVTQMGQEVILRCVPISNHLYFYWYRQILGQKVEFLVSFYNNEISEKSEIFDDQFSVERPDGSNFTLKIRSTKLEDSAMYFCASIGEENTQYFGPGTRLTVL.

V is TRBV7-8 and J is TRBJ1-4; weak D call: TRBD1 (5 bases). Germline V gene sequence: CDR1 SGHVS, CDR2 FQNEAQ. There are 16 residues in the CDR3. V was shortened by 6 bases and J by 0 bases, with 14 bases between the two germline ends. DNA of the CDR3: TGTGCCAGCAGGAAGACAGCTAGTGCAACTAATGAAAAACTGTTTTTT. It translates to CASRKTASATNEKLFF.

This clone is a singleton in its sample. The chain employs TRBV11-2 and TRBJ2-6; D ambiguous. Germline V gene sequence: CDR1 SGHAT, CDR2 FQNNGV. The V gene lost 5 bases and the J gene lost 2 bases, with 10 bases spanning the gap. The CDR3 consists of 15 residues. CDR3 loop: CASSPYSTGANVLTF. The CDR3 DNA reads as TGTGCCAGCAGCCCCTATTCAACTGGGGCCAACGTCCTGACTTTC.

The chain couples TRBV23-1 to TRBJ2-7; the match to TRBD1 covers 8 bases. TRBV23-1 is labeled an ORF, and its function is uncertain. The CDR3 covers 11 residues. Trimming at V came to 6 bases and at J to 5 bases, leaving 0 bases not matched to a gene. CDR3 amino acids: CASRTGDEQYF. The CDR3, as DNA: TGCGCCAGCAGGACAGGGGACGAGCAGTACTTC.

The chain joins TRBV2 to TRBJ1-5; no clear D gene. Germline V gene sequence: CDR1 SNHLY, CDR2 FYNNEI. This CDR3 region has 15 residues. V gave up 7 bases and J gave up 0 bases, with 13 bases separating them. In DNA form, the CDR3 reads TGTGCCAGCAAAAGTGGCAGTTATAGCAATCAGCCCCAGCATTTT. Translation: CASKSGSYSNQPQHF.

This chain connects TRBV7-2 to TRBJ1-1; a possible D gene is TRBD1 (6 bases). The ends were cut back, 2 bases at V and 0 bases at J, with 10 bases in the middle. The CDR3 contains 15 residues. The germline V gene has CDR1 SGHTA and CDR2 FQGNSA. The CDR3 here is CASSLNRVVNTEAFF. The CDR3 DNA is TGTGCCAGCAGCTTAAACAGGGTCGTGAACACTGAAGCTTTCTTT.

This chain uses TRBV4-1 with TRBJ1-6, with a weak D call TRBD1 (5 bases). Trimming left V 1 base short and J 6 bases short, with 7 bases between. Germline V gene data show CDR1 as MGHRA and CDR2 as YSYEKL. The CDR3 runs 14 residues. Here the CDR3 DNA reads TGCGCCAGCAGCCAAGGACAGACTAATTCACCCCTCCACTTT. Amino acids: CASSQGQTNSPLHF.

The gene calls are TRBV5-4 and TRBJ2-2, with D perhaps matching TRBD2 (6 bases). The V end lost 3 bases, the J end lost 0 bases, and 12 bases lay between the germline ends. Germline V CDR1 and CDR2: SGHNT, YYREEE (reference sequence). CDR3 size: 16 residues. CDR3 DNA sequence: TGTGCCAGCAGCTGGAGAGCGGGCCCGAACACCGGGGAGCTGTTTTTT. This codes for CASSWRAGPNTGELFF.

This chain joins TRBV11-2 and TRBJ1-1, with D perhaps matching TRBD1 (5 bases). CDR3 length: 14 amino acids. V lost 1 base and J lost 5, with 11 bases in between. CDR1 and CDR2 from the germline V gene are SGHAT and FQNNGV. The CDR3: CASSLVDSRTEAFF. In nucleotides, the CDR3 is TGTGCCAGCAGCTTAGTAGACAGTAGGACTGAAGCTTTCTTT.

The chain recombines TRBV2 with TRBJ1-5, with a weak D call TRBD1 (5 bases). Germline CDR1 and CDR2: SNHLY and FYNNEI. Between the trimmed V and J ends, which lost 5 bases and 0 bases, there was a span of 8 bases. The CDR3 is 14 amino acids. CDR3 residues: CASSSGNSNQPQHF. The CDR3 coding sequence is TGTGCCAGCAGTTCAGGGAATAGCAATCAGCCCCAGCATTTT.

The V call is TRBV7-9, the J call TRBJ1-3, with 10 nucleotides matching TRBD1. The CDR3 has 17 residues. V trimming: 4 bases; J trimming: 2 bases; junction bases outside the gene matches: 8. Per the germline V gene, CDR1 is SEHNR and CDR2 is FQNEAQ (reference sequence). The CDR3 nucleotides read TGTGCCAGCAGCTCAAACCCCGGGACAGGGGCTGGAAACACCATATATTTT. This gives the protein CASSSNPGTGAGNTIYF.

CDR3 DNA: TGTGCCAGCACAGACAGGGGAGGGGACAATCAGCCCCAGCATTTT. Translating gives CASTDRGGDNQPQHF. The chain links TRBV2 to TRBJ1-5, with TRBD1 identical over 8 bases. After removal of 7 bases from V and 3 bases from J, the junction contained 8 bases not matched to a gene. CDR3 length equals 15 residues. Germline V lookup: CDR1 SNHLY, CDR2 FYNNEI.

The chain joins TRBV5-5 to TRBJ1-2, with D hard to call. The germline gives CDR1 SGHKS, CDR2 YYEKEE (reference sequence). The CDR3 length is 15 residues. Trimming stripped 3 bases from V and 8 bases from J, with 20 bases between. The CDR3 protein is CASSSLAGHLGGYTF. The CDR3 nucleotides read TGTGCCAGCAGCTCTCTAGCCGGGCACCTTGGGGGCTACACCTTC.

This clone was counted a few times. The rearrangement links TRBV19 to TRBJ2-7; 8 bases are shared with TRBD2. Trimming at V came to 3 bases and at J to 2 bases, leaving 6 bases not matched to a gene. Looked up from germline, CDR1 is LNHDA and CDR2 is SQIVND (reference sequence). This CDR3 has 15 amino acids. The CDR3 region has the DNA TGTGCCAGTAGTATGGGCCGGGAGGGCCCCTACGAGCAGTACTTC. It translates to CASSMGREGPYEQYF.

The V gene is TRBV11-3, the J gene TRBJ2-1; weak D call: TRBD2 (7 bases). Germline lookup yields CDR1 SGHNT and CDR2 YENEEA. This CDR3 contains 15 residues. Trimming stripped 5 bases from V and 4 bases from J, with 15 bases between. CDR3 protein: CASSTQGTKYNEQFF. Written as DNA, the CDR3 is TGTGCCAGCAGCACCCAGGGGACTAAGTACAATGAGCAGTTCTTC. The full variable domain, with the rest looked up from reference TRBV11-3 and TRBJ2-1, is EAGVVQSPRYKIIEKKQPVAFWCNPISGHNTLYWYLQNLGQGPELLIRYENEEAVDDSQLPKDRFSAERLKGVDSTLKIQPAELGDSAVYLCASSTQGTKYNEQFFGPGTRLTVL.

The CDR3 nucleotides read TGTGCCAGCAGCCAAGAGACTAGCGGGAGAGGAGAGACCCAGTACTTC. Translating gives CASSQETSGRGETQYF. The V gene is TRBV4-2, the J gene TRBJ2-5; 12 nucleotides align to TRBD2. Germline assignment: CDR1 LGHNA and CDR2 YNFKEQ. The CDR3 length is 16 residues. V lost 0 bases, J lost 4 bases, and 3 bases stayed unmatched.

This rearrangement joins TRBV7-2 to TRBJ2-7; a possible D gene is TRBD1 (5 bases). Germline CDR1 SGHTA, CDR2 FQGNSA. Deletions cut 5 bases from V and 1 base from J, with 15 bases between. The CDR3 has 15 residues. The CDR3 bases are TGTGCCAGCAGCCCCAGCAGACAGCCTTCCTACGAGCAGTACTTC. Its translation is CASSPSRQPSYEQYF.

The V gene is TRBV19, the J gene TRBJ1-5; the D gene is possibly TRBD1 (5 bases). V shed 4 bases and J shed 10 bases, with 14 bases lying between them. Germline CDR1 and CDR2: LNHDA and SQIVND (reference sequence). The CDR3 is made up of 13 amino acids. The CDR3 region has the DNA TGTGCCAGTAGTAAGGGCCAGGGTAGTCCCCAGCATTTT. Translating gives CASSKGQGSPQHF.

The rearrangement uses TRBV27 and TRBJ2-3; D is perhaps TRBD2 (5 bases). Germline V lookup: CDR1 MNHEY, CDR2 SMNVEV (reference sequence). CDR3 length equals 15 residues. V was shortened by 2 bases and J by 6 bases, with 15 bases between the two germline ends. This CDR3 is CASSLGLALTDTQYF. CDR3 bases: TGTGCCAGCAGTTTAGGCCTAGCTCTTACGGATACGCAGTATTTT.